This entry lists 31 T cell receptor beta chains sequenced from one sample in a study of blood T cell repertoires in COVID-19. The data were produced by immunoSEQ multiplex PCR, yet TCRdb's version contains in-frame clones alone and is incomplete. This table holds hundreds of thousands of clones, around 91% found once. What was sequenced was PBMCs or T cells enriched from blood (not recorded which). Every receptor here comes from a young man who had recovered from COVID-19.

V and J are TRBV6-1 and TRBJ2-7, with D possibly TRBD1 on 6 matching bases. This CDR3 comprises 14 residues. Germline CDR1 is MNHNS and CDR2 is SASEGT. Trimming took 2 bases from V and 11 from J, leaving 19 bases between them. The CDR3: CASSESGAGSPEYF. In DNA, the CDR3 is TGTGCCAGCAGTGAATCAGGGGCGGGTAGCCCGGAGTACTTC.

This chain connects TRBV28 to TRBJ1-6, with a possible D match to TRBD1 (5 bases). Per the germline V gene, CDR1 is MDHEN and CDR2 is SYDVKM. CDR3 length equals 16 residues. V was cut by 3 bases and J by 7 bases, with 16 bases left in between. This chain's CDR3 is CASSFVRGSGNSPLHF. The DNA for the CDR3 is TGTGCCAGCAGTTTCGTCCGGGGGTCAGGGAATTCACCCCTCCACTTT.

The V gene is TRBV19, the J gene TRBJ2-7; 8 bases line up with TRBD1. V trimming: 2 bases; J trimming: 1 base; junction bases outside the gene matches: 7. Germline CDR1 and CDR2: LNHDA and SQIVND (reference sequence). CDR3 length: 16 amino acids. CDR3 in amino acids: CASSIFQGARSYEQYF. In nucleotides, the CDR3 is TGTGCCAGTAGTATATTCCAGGGGGCTCGGTCCTACGAGCAGTACTTC.

The chain combines TRBV5-1 with TRBJ2-7; possible D gene TRBD2, 6 bases. CDR1 SGHRS and CDR2 YFSETQ come from the germline V gene. This CDR3 is 14 amino acids long. Deletions cut 1 base from V and 2 bases from J, with 10 bases between. Here the CDR3 reads CASSLTGGPYEQYF. The DNA of the CDR3 is TGCGCCAGCAGCTTGACCGGGGGACCCTACGAGCAGTACTTC.

The V gene is TRBV28, the J gene TRBJ2-5, with D perhaps matching TRBD2 (7 bases). The germline V and J ends were trimmed by 10 bases and 5 bases, with 23 bases remaining between them. The germline V gene has CDR1 MDHEN and CDR2 SYDVKM. The CDR3 is made up of 15 amino acids. The CDR3 is CATGGSGQSYETQYF. DNA for the CDR3: TGTGCCACGGGGGGTTCGGGACAATCTTATGAGACCCAGTACTTC.

The chain joins TRBV27 to TRBJ1-2; unclear D gene. CDR1 MNHEY and CDR2 SMNVEV come from the germline V gene (reference sequence). The CDR3 runs to 13 residues. Trimming pared 5 bases from V and 8 bases from J, leaving 15 bases between. This chain's CDR3 is CASSPRAGGGYTF. The CDR3 DNA is TGTGCCAGCAGTCCCCGGGCAGGAGGAGGCTACACCTTC.

This rearrangement joins TRBV19 to TRBJ1-4, with TRBD1 matching 11 bases. V was pared by 2 bases and J by 7 bases, with 6 bases of the junction left unmatched. The germline gives CDR1 LNHDA, CDR2 SQIVND (reference sequence). The CDR3 is made up of 16 amino acids. CDR3 sequence reads: CASSITPGTGGEKLFF. DNA of the CDR3: TGTGCCAGTAGTATAACTCCCGGGACAGGGGGTGAAAAACTGTTTTTT.

The chain couples TRBV5-6 to TRBJ2-3, with 11 bases that match TRBD2. The CDR3 is made up of 17 amino acids. Germline V gene data show CDR1 as SGHDT and CDR2 as YYEEEE. J lost 4 bases, V lost 0 bases, and 7 bases had no gene match. The CDR3 spells CASSLALLAGASDTQYF. CDR3 nucleotides: TGTGCCAGCAGCTTGGCTTTACTAGCGGGAGCCTCAGATACGCAGTATTTT.

The rearrangement uses TRBV3-1 (or the pseudogene TRBV3-2) and TRBJ2-1; D possibly corresponds to TRBD2 (5 bases). The CDR3 is 15 residues long. With 0 bases removed from V and 6 bases from J, the gap between germline ends came to 12 bases. Germline values: CDR1 LGHDT, CDR2 YNNKEL (reference sequence). CDR3 in DNA: TGTGCCAGCAGCCAAGATTTTGCGGGTCCCAATGAGCAGTTCTTC. Amino acids: CASSQDFAGPNEQFF.

J is TRBJ1-3 and V is TRBV7-3; D possibly corresponds to TRBD1 (5 bases). Germline loops: CDR1 SGHTA, CDR2 FQGTGA. V was clipped by 11 bases and J by 2 bases, with 16 bases between them. CDR3 size: 14 residues. The CDR3 sequence: CAPKGKGPGNTIYF. The CDR3 DNA is TGTGCCCCCAAAGGAAAGGGGCCTGGAAACACCATATATTTT.

The chain has TRBV28 and TRBJ2-1, with 9 bases that match TRBD1. Trimming cost V 8 bases and J 9 bases; bases outside gene matches: 14. Germline V CDR1 and CDR2: MDHEN, SYDVKM. This CDR3 contains 15 residues. CDR3 amino acids: CASCPGTGPPFEQFF. The CDR3 DNA sequence: TGTGCCAGCTGTCCGGGGACAGGGCCCCCTTTTGAGCAGTTCTTC. Drawing the rest from reference TRBV28 and TRBJ2-1, the complete variable domain is DVKVTQSSRYLVKRTGEKVFLECVQDMDHENMFWYRQDPGLGLRLIYFSYDVKMKEKGDIPEGYSVSREKKERFSLILESASTNQTSMYLCASCPGTGPPFEQFFGPGTRLTVL.

This clone was recorded once. The chain uses TRBV10-3 and TRBJ2-3; TRBD2 matches 11 bases. V lost 4 bases to trimming and J lost 4 bases; unmatched junction nucleotides: 13. CDR1 is ENHRY, CDR2 SYGVKD, per germline. This CDR3 is built from 18 residues. The chain's CDR3 is CAISGLAGGPGPSDTQYF. In nucleotides, the CDR3 is TGTGCCATCAGTGGTCTAGCGGGAGGCCCGGGTCCTTCAGATACGCAGTATTTT.

This chain joins TRBV19 and TRBJ2-7, with 12 nucleotides matching TRBD2. The CDR3 covers 15 residues. V trimming: 5 bases; J trimming: 5 bases; junction bases outside the gene matches: 7. CDR1 is LNHDA, CDR2 SQIVND, per germline (reference sequence). CDR3 DNA sequence: TGTGCCAGTAGTTATCTAGCGGGAGGGCCTAACGAGCAGTACTTC. It yields the protein CASSYLAGGPNEQYF.

This chain links TRBV2 with TRBJ2-7, with a possible D match to TRBD1 (5 bases). Germline V gene lookup returns CDR1 SNHLY and CDR2 FYNNEI. Trimming took 2 bases from V and 1 from J, leaving 12 bases between them. The CDR3 runs 15 residues. The CDR3 is CASSESAGRSYEQYF. The CDR3, as DNA: TGTGCCAGCAGTGAATCGGCAGGGCGGTCCTACGAGCAGTACTTC.

This chain connects TRBV6-5 to TRBJ2-7; D might be TRBD2 (5 bases). Germline assignment: CDR1 MNHEY and CDR2 SVGAGI. Between the trimmed V and J ends, which lost 8 bases and 3 bases, there was a span of 17 bases. The CDR3 consists of 14 residues. In nucleotides, the CDR3 is TGTGCCAGCCTAGCTCGGACGGGTGACTACGAGCAGTACTTC. It encodes CASLARTGDYEQYF.

This clone appeared a single time. The chain employs TRBV6-5 and TRBJ2-5, with a tentative D call TRBD2 (5 bases). V lost 6 bases and J lost 2, with 10 bases in between. The germline CDR1 and CDR2 sequences are MNHEY and SVGAGI. The CDR3 consists of 13 residues. As DNA, the CDR3 is TGTGCCAGCAGCGTCGGGGTTCAAGAGACCCAGTACTTC. It yields the protein CASSVGVQETQYF.

The chain combines TRBV28 with TRBJ1-5; tentatively, D is TRBD1 (5 bases). The V end was cut by 6 bases, the J end by 3 bases, with 18 bases between. There are 16 residues in the CDR3. CDR1 and CDR2 from the germline V gene are MDHEN and SYDVKM. CDR3 sequence: CASSPVGGVLNQPQHF. CDR3 DNA: TGTGCCAGCAGCCCCGTTGGAGGGGTCCTCAATCAGCCCCAGCATTTT. Using reference TRBV28 and TRBJ1-5 for the parts outside the CDR3, the full variable domain is DVKVTQSSRYLVKRTGEKVFLECVQDMDHENMFWYRQDPGLGLRLIYFSYDVKMKEKGDIPEGYSVSREKKERFSLILESASTNQTSMYLCASSPVGGVLNQPQHFGDGTRLSIL.

The chain employs TRBV4-1 and TRBJ2-3; no reliable D call. The germline CDR1 and CDR2 sequences are MGHRA and YSYEKL. This CDR3 is built from 17 residues. Trimming took off 1 base at V and 2 bases at J, with 16 bases between the two ends. CDR3 protein: CASSQAKSMYPTDTQYF. The CDR3 region has the DNA TGCGCCAGCAGCCAAGCTAAGAGCATGTACCCCACAGATACGCAGTATTTT.

V usage is TRBV18 and J usage is TRBJ2-1, with 8 bases that match TRBD2. Per germline, CDR1 KGHSH and CDR2 LQKENI. CDR3 length equals 14 residues. Trimming cost V 6 bases and J 1 base; bases outside gene matches: 2. CDR3 sequence: CASSGGDSYNEQFF. CDR3 DNA: TGTGCCAGCTCCGGGGGGGATTCCTACAATGAGCAGTTCTTC.

The chain joins TRBV19 to TRBJ2-7, with 10 bases lining up with TRBD2. From germline, CDR1 is LNHDA and CDR2 SQIVND (reference sequence). The CDR3 totals 15 residues. The J segment lost 6 bases and the V segment lost 6 bases, leaving 11 bases of the junction unmatched. The CDR3 loop is CASRSATSGSGEQYF. CDR3 coding DNA: TGTGCCAGTAGGTCGGCGACTAGCGGGTCGGGCGAGCAGTACTTC. Filled out from reference TRBV19 and TRBJ2-7, the complete variable domain reads DGGITQSPKYLFRKEGQNVTLSCEQNLNHDAMYWYRQDPGQGLRLIYYSQIVNDFQKGDIAEGYSVSREKKESFPLTVTSAQKNPTAFYLCASRSATSGSGEQYFGPGTRLTVT.

The CDR3 sequence is CASSLNSYTEAFF. The CDR3 DNA reads as TGTGCCAGCAGTCTCAACAGTTACACTGAAGCTTTCTTT. The chain couples TRBV27 to TRBJ1-1; D gene ambiguous. Germline CDR1 reads MNHEY; CDR2 reads SMNVEV (reference sequence). V was shortened by 5 bases and J by 3 bases, with 10 bases between the two germline ends. The CDR3 runs to 13 residues.

This chain links TRBV28 with TRBJ2-7; 7 bases fit TRBD1. CDR1 is MDHEN and CDR2 is SYDVKM in the germline V gene. J lost 4 bases, V lost 4 bases, and 7 bases had no gene match. This CDR3 has 14 amino acids. This chain's CDR3 is CASSSRTGIYEQYF. CDR3 nucleotide sequence: TGTGCCAGCAGTTCGCGGACAGGAATTTACGAGCAGTACTTC.

The V gene is TRBV7-9, the J gene TRBJ2-5; 8 positions match TRBD2. CDR3 length: 17 residues. With V trimmed by 3 bases and J by 5 bases, 14 bases remained unmatched. The germline gives CDR1 SEHNR, CDR2 FQNEAQ (reference sequence). The CDR3 spells CASSFLASGYIRETQYF. The DNA for the CDR3 is TGTGCCAGCAGCTTCTTGGCTAGCGGGTACATCAGGGAGACCCAGTACTTC.

This chain joins TRBV4-1 and TRBJ2-5; tentatively, D is TRBD2 (6 bases). CDR1 is MGHRA and CDR2 is YSYEKL in the germline V gene. The CDR3 contains 15 residues. V shed 1 base and J shed 5 bases, with 14 bases lying between them. In DNA form, the CDR3 reads TGCGCCAGCAGCCAAGCCTGGAGGGGCGAGGAGACCCAGTACTTC. This gives the protein CASSQAWRGEETQYF.

The chain recombines TRBV2 with TRBJ2-7; 10 bases agree with TRBD2. Germline V gene data show CDR1 as SNHLY and CDR2 as FYNNEI. CDR3 size: 15 residues. With 6 bases clipped from V and 0 bases from J, the junction kept 5 bases outside the gene matches. The CDR3 loop is CASSLSGRLSYEQYF. The CDR3 region has the DNA TGTGCCAGCAGCCTTAGCGGGAGGCTCTCCTACGAGCAGTACTTC.

The chain links TRBV30 to TRBJ1-2; maybe TRBD1 (6 bases). Trimming took 1 base from V and 7 from J, leaving 13 bases between them. CDR1 is GTSNPN, CDR2 SVGIG, per germline (reference sequence). The CDR3 is made up of 13 amino acids. The DNA of the CDR3 is TGTGCCTGGAGTGCATCAGGGGTTGGTGGCTACACCTTC. The encoded protein is CAWSASGVGGYTF.

CDR3 sequence: CASSESLDRSHGYTF. CDR3 nucleotides: TGTGCCAGCAGTGAATCACTGGACAGGAGCCATGGCTACACCTTC. The V and J genes are TRBV6-1 and TRBJ1-2, with 7 bases identical to TRBD1. Trimming at V came to 2 bases and at J to 6 bases, leaving 9 bases not matched to a gene. CDR1 is MNHNS and CDR2 is SASEGT in the germline V gene. The CDR3 is 15 residues long.

The rearrangement uses TRBV27 and TRBJ1-6; 7 bases agree with TRBD1. V dropped 4 bases and J dropped 7; count of bases not matched to a gene: 10. The CDR3 contains 16 residues. Germline V CDR1 and CDR2: MNHEY, SMNVEV (reference sequence). CDR3 nucleotide sequence: TGTGCCAGCAGTTCCCAGACAGGGCAGGTGAATTCACCCCTCCACTTT. Its translation is CASSSQTGQVNSPLHF.

This clone was seen more than once but under ten times. The rearrangement links TRBV5-1 to TRBJ1-1, with D maybe TRBD1 (5 bases). CDR3 length: 17 residues. Germline V lookup: CDR1 SGHRS, CDR2 YFSETQ. V dropped 3 bases and J dropped 6 bases, with 24 bases sitting between them. In DNA, the CDR3 is TGCGCCAGCAGCTCACACAAACTTGGGGCCCGGCCCGCTGAAGCTTTCTTT. It encodes CASSSHKLGARPAEAFF.

The CDR3 DNA follows: TGTGCCAGCAGTTCCCCCGTGGGGGCGCTGGGGACTGAAGCTTTCTTT. Its translation: CASSSPVGALGTEAFF. J is TRBJ1-1 and V is TRBV27; possible D gene TRBD1, 6 bases. CDR3 size: 16 residues. Per germline, CDR1 MNHEY and CDR2 SMNVEV (reference sequence). The V end lost 4 bases, the J end lost 5 bases, and 20 bases lay between the germline ends.

This clone was seen just once. The chain combines TRBV7-2 with TRBJ2-4; 7 bases are shared with TRBD1. V shed 3 bases, J shed 0 bases, and the junction held 5 bases outside the gene matches. CDR3 size: 16 residues. Germline CDR1 and CDR2: SGHTA and FQGNSA. This CDR3 is CASSFNRGVAKNIQYF. The DNA of the CDR3 is TGTGCCAGCAGCTTCAACAGGGGAGTAGCCAAAAACATTCAGTACTTC.